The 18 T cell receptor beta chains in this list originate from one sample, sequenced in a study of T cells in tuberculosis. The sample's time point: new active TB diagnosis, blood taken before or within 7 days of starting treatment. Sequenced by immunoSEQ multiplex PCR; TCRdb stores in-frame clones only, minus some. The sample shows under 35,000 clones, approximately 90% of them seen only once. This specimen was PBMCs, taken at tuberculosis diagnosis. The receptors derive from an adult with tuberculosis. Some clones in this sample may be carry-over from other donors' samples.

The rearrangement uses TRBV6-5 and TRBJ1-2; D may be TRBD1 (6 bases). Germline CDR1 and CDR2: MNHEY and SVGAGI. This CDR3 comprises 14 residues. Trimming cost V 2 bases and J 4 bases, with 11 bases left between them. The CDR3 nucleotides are TGTGCCAGCAGTTACGCGGACAGCGGCTATGGCTACACCTTC. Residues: CASSYADSGYGYTF.

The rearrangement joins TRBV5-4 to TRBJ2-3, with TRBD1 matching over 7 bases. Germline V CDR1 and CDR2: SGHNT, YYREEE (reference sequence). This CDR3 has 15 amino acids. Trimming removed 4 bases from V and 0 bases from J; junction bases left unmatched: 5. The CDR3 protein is CASSITGASTDTQYF. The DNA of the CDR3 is TGTGCCAGCAGCATTACAGGGGCGAGCACAGATACGCAGTATTTT.

The CDR3 sequence is CASSGDSSYEQYF. The CDR3 coding sequence is TGTGCCAGCAGCGGGGACAGCTCCTACGAGCAGTACTTC. V gene TRBV9 combines with J gene TRBJ2-7, with 7 bases aligning to TRBD1. This CDR3 spans 13 amino acids. The germline V gene encodes CDR1 SGDLS and CDR2 YYNGEE. Trimming took 3 bases from V and 0 from J; bases not matched to a gene: 0.

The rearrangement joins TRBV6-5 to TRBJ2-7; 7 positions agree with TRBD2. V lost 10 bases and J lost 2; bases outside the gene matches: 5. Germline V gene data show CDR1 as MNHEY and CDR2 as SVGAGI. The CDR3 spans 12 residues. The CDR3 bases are TGTGCCACCCAGGGAGGGGCCTACGAGCAGTACTTC. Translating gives CATQGGAYEQYF.

CDR3 in amino acids: CASSPRDTYEGQYF. CDR3 sequence (DNA): TGCGCCAGCAGCCCCAGGGATACCTACGAAGGGCAGTACTTC. The rearrangement links TRBV5-1 to TRBJ2-7, with a possible D match to TRBD1 (5 bases). CDR1 SGHRS and CDR2 YFSETQ come from the germline V gene. V was clipped by 4 bases and J by 9 bases, with 20 bases between them. The CDR3 loop spans 14 amino acids.

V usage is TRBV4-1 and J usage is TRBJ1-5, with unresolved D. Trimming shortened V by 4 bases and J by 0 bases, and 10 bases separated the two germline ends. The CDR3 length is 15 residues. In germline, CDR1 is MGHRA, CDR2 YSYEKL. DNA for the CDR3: TGCGCCAGCAGCCTTCATGAGGTTAGCAATCAGCCCCAGCATTTT. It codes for CASSLHEVSNQPQHF.

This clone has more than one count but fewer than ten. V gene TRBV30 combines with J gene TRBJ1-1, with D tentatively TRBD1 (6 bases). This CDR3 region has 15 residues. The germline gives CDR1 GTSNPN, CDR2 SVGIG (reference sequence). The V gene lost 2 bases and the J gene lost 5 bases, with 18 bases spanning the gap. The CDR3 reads CAWSRPGHGRTEAFF. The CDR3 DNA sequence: TGTGCCTGGAGTCGTCCGGGACACGGGCGGACTGAAGCTTTCTTT.

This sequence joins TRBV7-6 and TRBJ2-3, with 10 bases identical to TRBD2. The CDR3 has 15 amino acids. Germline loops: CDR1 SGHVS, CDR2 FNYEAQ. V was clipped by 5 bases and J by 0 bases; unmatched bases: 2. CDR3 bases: TGTGCCAGCAGCCGGACTAGCGGTAGCACAGATACGCAGTATTTT. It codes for CASSRTSGSTDTQYF.

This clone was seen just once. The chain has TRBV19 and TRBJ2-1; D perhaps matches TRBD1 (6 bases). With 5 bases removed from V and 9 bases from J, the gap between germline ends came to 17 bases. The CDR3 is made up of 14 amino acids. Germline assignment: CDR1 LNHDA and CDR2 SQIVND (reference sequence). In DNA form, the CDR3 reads TGTGCCAGTAGTCCCGGGACACCTTCGTTTGAGCAGTTCTTC. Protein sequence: CASSPGTPSFEQFF.

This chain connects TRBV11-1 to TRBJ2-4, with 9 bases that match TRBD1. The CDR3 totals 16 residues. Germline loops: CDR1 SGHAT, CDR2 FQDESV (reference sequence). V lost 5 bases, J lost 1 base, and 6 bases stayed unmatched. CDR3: CASSPGTGRAKNIQYF. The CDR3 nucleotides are TGTGCCAGCAGCCCTGGGACAGGGAGGGCCAAAAACATTCAGTACTTC.

The DNA for the CDR3 is TGTGCCTGGAGTGTAACAGGGGGCGGGTATGGCTACACCTTC. Protein sequence: CAWSVTGGGYGYTF. This chain uses TRBV30 with TRBJ1-2; TRBD1 matches 9 bases. V lost 0 bases, J lost 5 bases, and 4 bases stayed unmatched. This CDR3 is 14 amino acids long. Germline V lookup: CDR1 GTSNPN, CDR2 SVGIG (reference sequence).

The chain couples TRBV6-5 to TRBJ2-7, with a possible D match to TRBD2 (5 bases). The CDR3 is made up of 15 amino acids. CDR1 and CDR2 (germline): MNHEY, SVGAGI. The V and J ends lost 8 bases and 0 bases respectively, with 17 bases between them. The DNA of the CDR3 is TGTGCCAGCCGCCAAGCCGGGGTGAACTCCTACGAGCAGTACTTC. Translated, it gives CASRQAGVNSYEQYF.

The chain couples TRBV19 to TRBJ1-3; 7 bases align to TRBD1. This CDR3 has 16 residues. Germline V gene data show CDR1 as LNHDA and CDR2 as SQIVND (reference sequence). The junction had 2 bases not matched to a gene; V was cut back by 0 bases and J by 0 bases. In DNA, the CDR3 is TGTGCCAGTAGTATAGAGGGACAGTTCTCTGGAAACACCATATATTTT. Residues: CASSIEGQFSGNTIYF.

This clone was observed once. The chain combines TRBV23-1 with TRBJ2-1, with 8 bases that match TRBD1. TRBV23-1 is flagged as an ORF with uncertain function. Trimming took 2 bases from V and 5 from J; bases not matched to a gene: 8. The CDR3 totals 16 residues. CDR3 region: CASSQGQGGSNNEQFF. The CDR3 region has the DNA TGCGCCAGCAGTCAAGGACAGGGTGGATCCAACAATGAGCAGTTCTTC.

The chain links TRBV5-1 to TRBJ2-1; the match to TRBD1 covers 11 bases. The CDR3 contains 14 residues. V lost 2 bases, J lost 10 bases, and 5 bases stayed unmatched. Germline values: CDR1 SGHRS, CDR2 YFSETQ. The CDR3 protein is CASSFGTGGWEQFF. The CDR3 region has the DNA TGCGCCAGCAGCTTCGGGACAGGGGGGTGGGAGCAGTTCTTC.

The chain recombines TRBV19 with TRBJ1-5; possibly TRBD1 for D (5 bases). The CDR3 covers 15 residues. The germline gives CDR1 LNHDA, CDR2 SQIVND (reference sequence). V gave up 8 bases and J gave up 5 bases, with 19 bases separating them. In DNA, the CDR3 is TGTGCCAGTTCTCTCGCAAGAGACAGTCATCAGCCCCAGCATTTT. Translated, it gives CASSLARDSHQPQHF.

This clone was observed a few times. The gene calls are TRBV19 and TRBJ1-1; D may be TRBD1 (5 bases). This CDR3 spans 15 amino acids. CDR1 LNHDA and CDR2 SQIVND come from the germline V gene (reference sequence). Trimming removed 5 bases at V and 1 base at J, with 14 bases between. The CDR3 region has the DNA TGTGCCAGTAGTCCCCGGGTAGGGGCGAACACTGAAGCTTTCTTT. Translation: CASSPRVGANTEAFF. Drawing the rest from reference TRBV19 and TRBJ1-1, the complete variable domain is DGGITQSPKYLFRKEGQNVTLSCEQNLNHDAMYWYRQDPGQGLRLIYYSQIVNDFQKGDIAEGYSVSREKKESFPLTVTSAQKNPTAFYLCASSPRVGANTEAFFGQGTRLTVV.

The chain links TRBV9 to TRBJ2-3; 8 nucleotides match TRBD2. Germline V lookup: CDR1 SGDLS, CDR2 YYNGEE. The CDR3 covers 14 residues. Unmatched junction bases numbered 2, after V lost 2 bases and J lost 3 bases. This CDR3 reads CASSVGLATDTQYF. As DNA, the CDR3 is TGTGCCAGCAGCGTTGGACTAGCAACAGATACGCAGTATTTT.